Each of the 17 T cell receptor beta chains below was sequenced from the same sample in a study of blood T cell repertoires in COVID-19. TCRdb's copy holds only in-frame clones and misses some; the assay was immunoSEQ multiplex PCR. The top ten clones hold around 0.3% of a sample with just over 650,000 clones, approximately 90% of them seen once. Sequenced input: peripheral blood. The receptors derive from a woman younger than 35 with acute or convalescent COVID-19.

The V gene is TRBV6-1, the J gene TRBJ1-5; D ambiguous. This CDR3 spans 14 amino acids. V dropped 0 bases and J dropped 4 bases, with 7 bases sitting between them. Germline V gene data show CDR1 as MNHNS and CDR2 as SASEGT. The CDR3 reads CASSEARPNQPQHF. The CDR3 DNA follows: TGTGCCAGCAGTGAAGCGCGGCCGAATCAGCCCCAGCATTTT.

The V gene is TRBV10-1, the J gene TRBJ1-1; D not certain. Between the trimmed V and J ends, which lost 0 bases and 2 bases, there was a span of 4 bases. Germline V gene sequence: CDR1 WNHNN, CDR2 SYGVQD (reference sequence). The CDR3 is 13 residues long. CDR3 region: CASSESPNTEAFF. CDR3 DNA: TGCGCCAGCAGTGAGTCCCCAAACACTGAAGCTTTCTTT.

J is TRBJ2-7 and V is TRBV7-7; 11 bases are shared with TRBD1. Germline lookup yields CDR1 SSHAT and CDR2 FNYEAQ (reference sequence). This CDR3 spans 14 amino acids. V shed 5 bases, J shed 3 bases, and the junction held 3 bases outside the gene matches. CDR3 in DNA: TGTGCCAGCAGCGCCGGGACAGGGGGCTACGAGCAGTACTTC. Its protein product is CASSAGTGGYEQYF.

V is TRBV7-9 and J is TRBJ1-2, with D maybe TRBD1 (5 bases). Trimming left V 2 bases short and J 7 bases short, with 14 bases between. CDR1 SEHNR and CDR2 FQNEAQ come from the germline V gene (reference sequence). The length of the CDR3 is 14 residues. CDR3 nucleotides: TGTGCCAGCAGCTTATTACGGGGGGACGGTGGCTACACCTTC. Amino acid sequence: CASSLLRGDGGYTF.

The J gene is TRBJ1-4, the V gene TRBV28, with 9 nucleotides matching TRBD1. This CDR3 spans 14 amino acids. The germline gives CDR1 MDHEN, CDR2 SYDVKM. J was trimmed by 8 bases and V by 5 bases; bases with no gene match: 6. This CDR3 reads CASSPGQGREKLFF. The CDR3 nucleotides read TGTGCCAGCAGTCCCGGACAGGGGCGCGAAAAACTGTTTTTT.

The chain is built from TRBV11-3 and TRBJ2-2; tentatively, D is TRBD2 (5 bases). The V end lost 4 bases, the J end lost 6 bases, and 18 bases lay between the germline ends. This CDR3 region has 16 residues. Germline values: CDR1 SGHNT, CDR2 YENEEA. CDR3 in amino acids: CASSSPVRGRAGELFF. The CDR3 bases are TGTGCCAGCAGCTCCCCCGTTCGGGGTAGGGCCGGGGAGCTGTTTTTT.

The chain employs TRBV18 and TRBJ1-2; the D is unclear. CDR1 is KGHSH and CDR2 is LQKENI in the germline V gene. V shed 3 bases and J shed 0 bases, with 11 bases lying between them. The CDR3 is 15 residues long. CDR3 amino acids: CASSPSLEANYGYTF. The CDR3, as DNA: TGTGCCAGCTCACCGAGCCTCGAAGCTAACTATGGCTACACCTTC. The whole variable domain, remainder taken from reference TRBV18 and TRBJ1-2, is NAGVMQNPRHLVRRRGQEARLRCSPMKGHSHVYWYRQLPEEGLKFMVYLQKENIIDESGMPKERFSAEFPKEGPSILRIQQVVRGDSAAYFCASSPSLEANYGYTFGSGTRLTVV.

The CDR3 loop is CATMGTDSYEQYF. The CDR3 DNA reads as TGTGCCACCATGGGGACAGACTCCTACGAGCAGTACTTC. The V call is TRBV24-1, the J call TRBJ2-7; 7 bases align to TRBD1. With 8 bases clipped from V and 0 bases from J, the junction kept 3 bases outside the gene matches. The length of the CDR3 is 13 residues. CDR1 and CDR2 from the germline V gene are KGHDR and SFDVKD.

J is TRBJ1-1 and V is TRBV11-3; D might be TRBD1 (6 bases). The CDR3 contains 19 residues. V gave up 6 bases and J gave up 12 bases, with 38 bases separating them. The germline V gene encodes CDR1 SGHNT and CDR2 YENEEA. The CDR3 DNA reads as TGTGCCAGCAGAACACAGAACAGGGCGGGTCGGGTTCTGGTCGAATTTACTTTCTTT. As protein: CASRTQNRAGRVLVEFTFF.

CDR3 bases: TGTGCCAGCTCAAGGACGGGAGCTAACGCCGGGGAGCTGTTTTTT. It encodes CASSRTGANAGELFF. The chain joins TRBV18 to TRBJ2-2; D possibly corresponds to TRBD2 (6 bases). Germline assignment: CDR1 KGHSH and CDR2 LQKENI. V lost 5 bases and J lost 6, with 16 bases in between. CDR3 length: 15 amino acids.

The rearrangement uses TRBV5-1 and TRBJ1-2, with D uncertain. The CDR3 totals 12 residues. The V end lost 2 bases, the J end lost 4 bases, and 6 bases lay between the germline ends. Germline CDR1 and CDR2: SGHRS and YFSETQ. For the CDR3, the DNA is TGCGCCAGCAGCTTTGCGGGCTATGGCTACACCTTC. Its translation: CASSFAGYGYTF.

The chain carries TRBV6-5 and TRBJ2-5; TRBD2 matches at 13 bases. The germline CDR1 and CDR2 sequences are MNHEY and SVGAGI. The V and J ends lost 10 bases and 5 bases, in that order; junction bases with no gene match: 4. This CDR3 is 13 amino acids long. The CDR3 region has the DNA TGTGCCACCTCGGGACTAGCGGGGGAGACCCAGTACTTC. Residues: CATSGLAGETQYF.

The rearrangement links TRBV14 to TRBJ2-4, with 9 positions matching TRBD1. The V gene's germline CDR1 is SGHDN and CDR2 FVKESK. Trimming took 1 base from V and 3 from J; bases not matched to a gene: 4. This CDR3 spans 16 amino acids. The CDR3 loop reads CASSQGGTGNKNIQYF. The CDR3 DNA reads as TGTGCCAGCAGCCAAGGTGGGACAGGGAACAAAAACATTCAGTACTTC.

The chain joins TRBV11-3 to TRBJ2-3, with a tentative D call TRBD2 (5 bases). Trimming removed 0 bases from V and 5 bases from J, with 9 bases in between. The CDR3 is 14 residues long. Germline V gene sequence: CDR1 SGHNT, CDR2 YENEEA. This CDR3 reads CASSLDRGIDTQYF. The CDR3 bases are TGTGCCAGCAGCTTAGATCGGGGAATAGATACGCAGTATTTT.

The chain is built from TRBV6-5 and TRBJ1-2, with 7 bases that match TRBD1. This CDR3 is 13 amino acids long. CDR1 and CDR2 (germline): MNHEY, SVGAGI. Losses at the gene ends were 5 bases for V and 4 bases for J; bases not matched to a gene: 4. The chain's CDR3 is CASSQGGLYGYTF. CDR3 DNA sequence: TGTGCCAGCAGTCAGGGGGGTCTCTATGGCTACACCTTC.

This chain links TRBV12-5 with TRBJ1-5; D possibly corresponds to TRBD1 (5 bases). CDR1 and CDR2 (germline): LGHNT, FRNRAP. The CDR3 has 18 residues. V was trimmed by 0 bases and J by 0 bases, leaving 15 bases between them. CDR3 region: CASGLVILDSDSNQPQHF. The CDR3 bases are TGTGCTAGTGGTTTGGTCATTCTAGACAGCGATAGCAATCAGCCCCAGCATTTT.

The J gene is TRBJ2-7, the V gene TRBV5-1; D perhaps matches TRBD1 (8 bases). The CDR3 has 18 amino acids. The germline V gene encodes CDR1 SGHRS and CDR2 YFSETQ. The germline V and J ends were trimmed by 1 base and 2 bases, with 22 bases remaining between them. CDR3 nucleotides: TGCGCCAGCAGCTTGTGGGGCGGGAGACAGGGGATACCCTACGAGCAGTACTTC. Translating it yields CASSLWGGRQGIPYEQYF.